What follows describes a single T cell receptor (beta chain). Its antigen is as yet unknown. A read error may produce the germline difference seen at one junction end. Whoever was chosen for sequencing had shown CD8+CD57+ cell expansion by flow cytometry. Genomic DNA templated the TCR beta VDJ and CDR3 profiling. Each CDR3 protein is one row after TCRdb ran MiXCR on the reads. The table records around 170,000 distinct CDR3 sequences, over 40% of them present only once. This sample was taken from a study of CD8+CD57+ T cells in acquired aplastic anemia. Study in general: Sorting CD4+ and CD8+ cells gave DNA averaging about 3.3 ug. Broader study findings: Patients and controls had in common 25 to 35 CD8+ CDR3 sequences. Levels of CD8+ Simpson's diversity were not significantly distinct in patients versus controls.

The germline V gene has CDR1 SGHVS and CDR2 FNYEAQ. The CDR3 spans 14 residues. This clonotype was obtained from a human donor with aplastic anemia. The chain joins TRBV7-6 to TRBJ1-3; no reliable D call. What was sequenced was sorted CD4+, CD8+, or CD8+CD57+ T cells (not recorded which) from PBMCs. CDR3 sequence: CASSSAVSGSTIYF. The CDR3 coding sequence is TGTGCCAGCAGCTCAGCTGTATCTGGAAGCACCATATATTTT.